The 18 T cell receptor beta chains below come from one sample, sequenced in a study of blood T cells in healthy people across ages. It was with a sample-barcoded 5' primer and a J-beta primer mix that a second PCR of roughly 7 to 12 cycles was run. From the 5' RACE reads, TCRdb called clonotypes with MiXCR, one entry per CDR3 protein. This table holds 1,300,000 or so distinct CDR3 sequences, roughly 64% found once. The sequencing input was blood. The receptor set was obtained from a man aged 18-30 years in good health.

This clonotype came up a few times. The V and J genes are TRBV29-1 and TRBJ2-7; D gene ambiguous. With 6 bases removed from V and 1 base from J, the gap between germline ends came to 13 bases. Germline V gene lookup returns CDR1 SQVTM and CDR2 ANQGSEA. The CDR3 consists of 13 residues. The CDR3 DNA sequence: TGCAGCGTACAAGACCAGAATTCCTACGAGCAGTACTTC. Its translation: CSVQDQNSYEQYF.

In this sample, this clonotype turned up a few times. V usage is TRBV10-3 and J usage is TRBJ1-2, with D uncertain. Trimming removed 8 bases at V and 2 bases at J, with 15 bases between. The CDR3 contains 14 residues. The V gene's germline CDR1 is ENHRY and CDR2 SYGVKD. The CDR3 spells CAISPSGGNYGYTF. DNA for the CDR3: TGTGCCATCTCCCCTAGTGGCGGGAACTATGGCTACACCTTC.

This clonotype has only a few counts. The gene calls are TRBV4-1 and TRBJ1-1; D remains unclear. The CDR3 totals 17 residues. Trimming took 0 bases from V and 0 from J, leaving 14 bases between them. Germline CDR1 is MGHRA and CDR2 is YSYEKL. For the CDR3, the DNA is TGCGCCAGCAGCCAAGATCGCGGTAGGAAGATGAACACTGAAGCTTTCTTT. Its protein product is CASSQDRGRKMNTEAFF.

As to this clonotype: One end of the junction varies from germline; a read error may be responsible. The rearrangement links TRBV6-1 to TRBJ2-7; D may correspond to TRBD1 or TRBD2 (5 bases each). This CDR3 is 15 amino acids long. Germline CDR1 is MNHNS and CDR2 is SASEGT. In nucleotides, the CDR3 is TGTGCCAGCAGTGAAGGGGGGATCGCCTCCCACGAGCAGTACTTC. Amino acids: CASSEGGIASHEQYF.

This chain joins TRBV2 and TRBJ2-5; perhaps TRBD2 as D (6 bases). Trimming stripped 6 bases from V and 2 bases from J, with 19 bases between. CDR3 length: 16 amino acids. Germline V lookup: CDR1 SNHLY, CDR2 FYNNEI. Here the CDR3 reads CASRFSGAKFQETQYF. DNA of the CDR3: TGTGCCAGCAGGTTTAGCGGAGCCAAGTTTCAAGAGACCCAGTACTTC.

The V call is TRBV14, the J call TRBJ1-2; 7 bases align to TRBD1. The germline CDR1 and CDR2 sequences are SGHDN and FVKESK. J lost 3 bases, V lost 4 bases, and 8 bases had no gene match. The CDR3 spans 15 residues. The CDR3 nucleotides read TGTGCCAGCAGCCCTCGAGACAGGGCCTACTATGGCTACACCTTC. This gives the protein CASSPRDRAYYGYTF.

DNA of the CDR3: TGTGCCAGCAGCTTGGGACCACCGGCAGATACGCAGTATTTT. This translates into CASSLGPPADTQYF. The J gene is TRBJ2-3, the V gene TRBV7-9; D tentatively reads TRBD1 or TRBD2 (5 bases each). V lost 3 bases to trimming and J lost 4 bases, with 11 bases between them. CDR1 is SEHNR and CDR2 is FQNEAQ in the germline V gene (reference sequence). The length of the CDR3 is 14 residues.

This clonotype has a handful of counts. The genes are TRBV12-3 or TRBV12-4 and TRBJ2-7; weak D call: TRBD2 (6 bases). The CDR3 runs 15 residues. Trimming took 0 bases from V and 4 from J, leaving 13 bases between them. The DNA for the CDR3 is TGTGCCAGCAGTTTAGCGCTAGGAGGGAATTACGAGCAGTACTTC. Protein: CASSLALGGNYEQYF.

The table lists this clonotype with a few counts. This CDR3 reads CASSTLAGVSTDTQYF. CDR3 nucleotides: TGTGCCAGCAGTACCTTAGCGGGAGTCAGCACAGATACGCAGTATTTT. The J gene is TRBJ2-3, the V gene TRBV27, with TRBD2 matching 9 bases. The CDR3 consists of 16 residues. CDR1 and CDR2 from the germline V gene are MNHEY and SMNVEV (reference sequence). With 5 bases clipped from V and 0 bases from J, the junction kept 6 bases outside the gene matches.

This chain joins TRBV7-6 and TRBJ2-1; D may match TRBD1 or TRBD2 (5 bases each). The CDR3 runs to 16 residues. Trimming shortened V by 5 bases and J by 6 bases, and 20 bases separated the two germline ends. Germline V gene data show CDR1 as SGHVS and CDR2 as FNYEAQ. The CDR3 sequence is CASSPALAGKGNEQFF. CDR3 DNA: TGTGCCAGCAGCCCCGCGCTAGCAGGGAAAGGCAATGAGCAGTTCTTC.

This clonotype was counted between two and nine times. The rearrangement links TRBV20-1 to TRBJ1-4; unclear D gene. The length of the CDR3 is 13 residues. The V end lost 6 bases, the J end lost 5 bases, and 13 bases lay between the germline ends. Germline V gives CDR1 DFQATT, CDR2 SNEGSKA (reference sequence). This CDR3 is CSAKEAPNEKLFF. The CDR3 DNA follows: TGCAGTGCGAAGGAAGCCCCCAATGAAAAACTGTTTTTT.

The chain has TRBV14 and TRBJ2-5, with D tentatively TRBD2 (6 bases). The germline V and J ends were trimmed by 1 base and 2 bases, with 14 bases remaining between them. The CDR3 spans 16 residues. Germline V lookup: CDR1 SGHDN, CDR2 FVKESK. The CDR3 DNA reads as TGTGCCAGCAGCCAAGTATCCCACGGGGGACAAGAGACCCAGTACTTC. Amino acids: CASSQVSHGGQETQYF.

This sequence joins TRBV5-1 and TRBJ2-1, with D possibly matching TRBD1 (6 bases). Germline CDR1 and CDR2: SGHRS and YFSETQ. Trimming took 0 bases from V and 5 from J, leaving 12 bases between them. This CDR3 region has 15 residues. CDR3 in amino acids: CASSLAEAGDNEQFF. The CDR3 bases are TGCGCCAGCAGCTTGGCCGAGGCAGGGGACAATGAGCAGTTCTTC.

There are a few counts of this clonotype. The chain is built from TRBV29-1 and TRBJ2-2; TRBD1 matches at 9 bases. Germline CDR1 SQVTM, CDR2 ANQGSEA. The CDR3 is 14 residues long. V shed 7 bases, J shed 6 bases, and the junction held 9 bases outside the gene matches. CDR3 in amino acids: CSARTGGNAGELFF. DNA for the CDR3: TGCAGCGCCCGAACAGGGGGCAATGCCGGGGAGCTGTTTTTT.

This chain uses TRBV4-1 with TRBJ1-2; no reliable D call. The germline V gene has CDR1 MGHRA and CDR2 YSYEKL. The CDR3 has 15 amino acids. Trimming took off 0 bases at V and 4 bases at J, with 12 bases between the two ends. The CDR3 DNA reads as TGCGCCAGCAGCCAAGAGACCCTTCGACCCTATGGCTACACCTTC. It codes for CASSQETLRPYGYTF.

V is TRBV5-6 and J is TRBJ2-5, with a tentative D call TRBD1 (6 bases). The CDR3 has 14 amino acids. Trimming took off 2 bases at V and 8 bases at J, with 16 bases between the two ends. Germline V gives CDR1 SGHDT, CDR2 YYEEEE. CDR3 DNA: TGTGCCAGCAGCTTAGGACAGACCAGGCAAACCCAGTACTTC. Its translation is CASSLGQTRQTQYF.

This clonotype came up once. The gene calls are TRBV6-5 and TRBJ2-7, with 7 positions matching TRBD1. This CDR3 contains 14 residues. With V trimmed by 5 bases and J by 6 bases, 10 bases remained unmatched. Germline CDR1 and CDR2: MNHEY and SVGAGI. The CDR3 DNA is TGTGCCAGCAGTAACAGGGGATCTATAGGCGAGCAGTACTTC. It codes for CASSNRGSIGEQYF.

This clonotype was seen just once. The J gene is TRBJ2-4, the V gene TRBV20-1; D is undetermined. CDR1 and CDR2 (germline): DFQATT, SNEGSKA (reference sequence). The ends were cut back, 8 bases at V and 0 bases at J, with 14 bases in the middle. This CDR3 region has 14 residues. The CDR3 DNA is TGCAGTTCCCAACCTAGAATAGCCAAAAACATTCAGTACTTC. This translates into CSSQPRIAKNIQYF.